This T cell receptor (beta chain) was sequenced for a study of blood T cell repertoires in COVID-19. Study as a whole: The origin of the acute and convalescent COVID-19 samples was the United States, Italy and Spain. Sample material is recorded as cDNA or gDNA derived from T cells, B-cell-depleted T cells, or PBMCs.

Germline lookup yields CDR1 SGHRS and CDR2 YFSETQ. V was pared by 4 bases and J by 4 bases, with 6 bases of the junction left unmatched. This CDR3 is built from 14 residues. Original handling: For nucleated cells, counts were estimated from reference gene primer amplification. Repertoires were generated with immunoSEQ multiplex PCR, while TCRdb's copy carries only in-frame clones and drops some. From that table come the V and J calls and clone size; the DNA was used to work out D and trimming. The table shows 85,000 to 110,000 clones, with 89% occurring only once. The J gene is TRBJ1-1, the V gene TRBV5-1; TRBD1 matches 8 bases. The clonotype comes from a woman between 55 and 75 years old with acute or convalescent COVID-19. Sequencing used peripheral blood. Written as DNA, the CDR3 is TGCGCCAGCAGCCAACGGACAGGGATCACTGAAGCTTTCTTT. Protein: CASSQRTGITEAFF.